These 18 T cell receptor beta chains came from one sample sequenced in a study of chronic HIV infection and antiretroviral therapy. TCRdb recomputed calls from the 5' RACE reads with MiXCR, one row per CDR3 protein. This repertoire shows more than 40,000 distinct CDR3 sequences, roughly 19% found once; its top ten account for under 3.5%. The sample consisted of peripheral blood. All receptors come from an adult who had HIV and had not received antiretroviral therapy, or was an uninfected healthy control (not recorded which).

V usage is TRBV4-1 and J usage is TRBJ1-1; 10 nucleotides line up with TRBD1. This CDR3 region has 14 residues. CDR1 MGHRA and CDR2 YSYEKL come from the germline V gene. J was trimmed by 6 bases and V by 6 bases; bases with no gene match: 7. The CDR3 nucleotides read TGCGCCAGCAGGAGACAGGGGGCGAGTCCTGAAGCTTTCTTT. Its translation is CASRRQGASPEAFF.

This clonotype showed up just a few times. J is TRBJ1-1 and V is TRBV11-2; 8 bases align to TRBD1. The CDR3 covers 17 residues. Trimming took 3 bases from V and 4 from J; bases not matched to a gene: 13. The germline gives CDR1 SGHAT, CDR2 FQNNGV. The CDR3 DNA is TGTGCCAGCAGCTTGGGGGGGCCAGGGGGCCTTCCCACTGAAGCTTTCTTT. Its protein product is CASSLGGPGGLPTEAFF.

This clonotype turned up a few times. The chain employs TRBV7-2 and TRBJ2-3; the D gene is possibly TRBD2 (6 bases). CDR1 SGHTA and CDR2 FQGNSA come from the germline V gene. V was trimmed by 1 base and J by 2 bases, leaving 16 bases between them. This CDR3 has 17 amino acids. This CDR3 reads CASSLGRLGGPTDTQYF. CDR3 sequence (DNA): TGTGCCAGCAGCTTAGGCCGACTAGGAGGGCCCACAGATACGCAGTATTTT.

This sequence joins TRBV28 and TRBJ2-7, with TRBD1 matching over 9 bases. Trimming took 6 bases from V and 1 from J; bases not matched to a gene: 7. This CDR3 comprises 15 residues. Germline V gene sequence: CDR1 MDHEN, CDR2 SYDVKM. CDR3 sequence (DNA): TGTGCCAGCAGAGAGATGGGGACAGGGTCCTACGAGCAGTACTTC. Residues: CASREMGTGSYEQYF.

There are a few counts of this clonotype. The chain carries TRBV9 and TRBJ2-7; the D gene is possibly TRBD2 (6 bases). The CDR3 totals 14 residues. V shed 4 bases and J shed 0 bases, with 11 bases lying between them. The germline CDR1 and CDR2 sequences are SGDLS and YYNGEE. The CDR3 DNA reads as TGTGCCAGCAGCCCGGAGGGGTCCTCCTACGAGCAGTACTTC. Translating gives CASSPEGSSYEQYF. Full variable domain (missing parts from reference TRBV9 and TRBJ2-7): DSGVTQTPKHLITATGQRVTLRCSPRSGDLSVYWYQQSLDQGLQFLIQYYNGEERAKGNILERFSAQQFPDLHSELNLSSLELGDSALYFCASSPEGSSYEQYFGPGTRLTVT.

The chain joins TRBV30 to TRBJ1-5, with D possibly TRBD1 on 5 matching bases. V lost 2 bases to trimming and J lost 7 bases, with 12 bases between them. The CDR3 extends over 13 amino acids. Germline assignment: CDR1 GTSNPN and CDR2 SVGIG (reference sequence). The CDR3 DNA sequence: TGTGCCTGGAGTTTCGGGGGTGGCCAGCCCCAGCATTTT. Translated, it gives CAWSFGGGQPQHF.

This chain joins TRBV28 and TRBJ2-5; 7 bases match TRBD1. This CDR3 is built from 13 residues. CDR1 is MDHEN, CDR2 SYDVKM, per germline. The V segment lost 6 bases and the J segment 7 bases; nucleotides outside the gene matches: 8. The CDR3 nucleotides are TGTGCCAGCAGACAGGGGATTCACAGGACCCAGTACTTC. It specifies CASRQGIHRTQYF.

This clonotype was detected only a few times. J is TRBJ2-3 and V is TRBV28; D unresolved. V was clipped by 0 bases and J by 0 bases, with 7 bases between them. CDR3 size: 15 residues. In germline, CDR1 is MDHEN, CDR2 SYDVKM. In DNA form, the CDR3 reads TGTGCCAGCAGTTTATGGACGGCCAGCACAGATACGCAGTATTTT. It is translated as CASSLWTASTDTQYF. The full variable domain, completed using reference TRBV28 and TRBJ2-3, is DVKVTQSSRYLVKRTGEKVFLECVQDMDHENMFWYRQDPGLGLRLIYFSYDVKMKEKGDIPEGYSVSREKKERFSLILESASTNQTSMYLCASSLWTASTDTQYFGPGTRLTVL.

V is TRBV7-6 and J is TRBJ2-1, with 9 positions matching TRBD2. The CDR3 covers 15 residues. Germline CDR1 SGHVS, CDR2 FNYEAQ. V gave up 1 base and J gave up 5 bases; unmatched junction bases: 3. The CDR3 sequence: CASSLGLAENNEQFF. The CDR3 DNA reads as TGTGCCAGCAGCTTAGGACTAGCGGAGAACAATGAGCAGTTCTTC.

The chain employs TRBV29-1 and TRBJ2-7, with D maybe TRBD1 (6 bases). Trimming stripped 4 bases from V and 2 bases from J, with 15 bases between. The CDR3 has 14 residues. CDR1 is SQVTM and CDR2 is ANQGSEA in the germline V gene. The chain's CDR3 is CSVAAQGRTYEQYF. The CDR3 DNA sequence: TGCAGCGTTGCCGCGCAGGGGCGCACCTACGAGCAGTACTTC.

The chain uses TRBV18 and TRBJ1-1; possible D gene TRBD1, 5 bases. CDR1 and CDR2 (germline): KGHSH, LQKENI. With 5 bases removed from V and 2 bases from J, the gap between germline ends came to 9 bases. The CDR3 is 13 residues long. The CDR3, as DNA: TGTGCCAGCTCATACCGGACAAACACTGAAGCTTTCTTT. This codes for CASSYRTNTEAFF.

The chain is built from TRBV20-1 and TRBJ2-3, with D uncertain. V was clipped by 1 base and J by 4 bases, with 6 bases between them. Looked up from germline, CDR1 is DFQATT and CDR2 is SNEGSKA (reference sequence). The CDR3 is 12 amino acids. The CDR3, as DNA: TGCAGTGCTAGAGTCTACCCAGATACGCAGTATTTT. Residues: CSARVYPDTQYF.

This clonotype was seen a handful of times. The J gene is TRBJ2-3, the V gene TRBV28; 13 nucleotides align to TRBD2. Germline V gene sequence: CDR1 MDHEN, CDR2 SYDVKM. The CDR3 has 17 amino acids. The V and J ends lost 6 bases and 0 bases, in that order; junction bases with no gene match: 6. CDR3 loop: CASSQRLAGGSTDTQYF. The CDR3 coding sequence is TGTGCCAGCAGCCAACGACTAGCGGGAGGTAGCACAGATACGCAGTATTTT. The variable domain in full, completed from reference TRBV28 and TRBJ2-3, reads DVKVTQSSRYLVKRTGEKVFLECVQDMDHENMFWYRQDPGLGLRLIYFSYDVKMKEKGDIPEGYSVSREKKERFSLILESASTNQTSMYLCASSQRLAGGSTDTQYFGPGTRLTVL.

This clonotype was seen only a few times. The chain has TRBV29-1 and TRBJ1-1, with D possibly TRBD1 on 5 matching bases. Germline CDR1 and CDR2: SQVTM and ANQGSEA. Trimming pared 3 bases from V and 1 base from J, leaving 9 bases between. The CDR3 is 13 residues long. CDR3 sequence: CSVEGQANTEAFF. The CDR3 bases are TGCAGCGTTGAGGGGCAAGCGAACACTGAAGCTTTCTTT.

This clonotype was seen only once. The V call is TRBV10-3, the J call TRBJ1-1, with a tentative D call TRBD1 (5 bases). Germline V gene lookup returns CDR1 ENHRY and CDR2 SYGVKD. This CDR3 contains 14 residues. The CDR3 sequence: CVASRGGTDTEAFF. In DNA form, the CDR3 reads TGTGTCGCGAGTAGAGGAGGGACGGACACTGAAGCTTTCTTT.

The V gene is TRBV29-1, the J gene TRBJ2-7; TRBD2 matches 7 bases. CDR3 size: 13 residues. Germline lookup yields CDR1 SQVTM and CDR2 ANQGSEA. The V gene end was trimmed by 2 bases and the J gene end by 4 bases; junction bases not matched to a gene: 5. This CDR3 is CSVEMGGPYEQYF. The CDR3 nucleotides read TGCAGCGTTGAAATGGGAGGGCCGTACGAGCAGTACTTC.

The J gene is TRBJ1-4, the V gene TRBV7-2; possibly TRBD1 for D (5 bases). The CDR3 is made up of 13 amino acids. In germline, CDR1 is SGHTA, CDR2 FQGNSA. The V and J ends lost 1 base and 8 bases respectively, with 8 bases between them. The CDR3 here is CASSLVRVEKLFF. In DNA form, the CDR3 reads TGTGCCAGCAGCTTAGTCAGGGTCGAAAAACTGTTTTTT.

The chain is built from TRBV28 and TRBJ2-2; no clear D. Germline-derived CDR1 and CDR2 are MDHEN and SYDVKM. Between the trimmed V and J ends, which lost 3 bases and 6 bases, there was a span of 8 bases. The CDR3 sequence is 13 residues long. CDR3 loop: CASSFIRSGELFF. DNA of the CDR3: TGTGCCAGCAGTTTTATTCGGTCCGGGGAGCTGTTTTTT.